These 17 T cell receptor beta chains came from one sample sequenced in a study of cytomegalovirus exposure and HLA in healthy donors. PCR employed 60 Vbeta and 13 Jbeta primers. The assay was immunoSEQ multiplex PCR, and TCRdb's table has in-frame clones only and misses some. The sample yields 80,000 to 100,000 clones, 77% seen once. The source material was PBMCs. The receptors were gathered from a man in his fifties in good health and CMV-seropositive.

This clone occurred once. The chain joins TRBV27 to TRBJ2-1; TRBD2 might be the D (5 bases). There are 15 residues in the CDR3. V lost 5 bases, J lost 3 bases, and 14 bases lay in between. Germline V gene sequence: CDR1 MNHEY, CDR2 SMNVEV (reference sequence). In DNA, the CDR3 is TGTGCCAGCAGTCGTACCCCCGGGGTCTACAATGAGCAGTTCTTC. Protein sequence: CASSRTPGVYNEQFF.

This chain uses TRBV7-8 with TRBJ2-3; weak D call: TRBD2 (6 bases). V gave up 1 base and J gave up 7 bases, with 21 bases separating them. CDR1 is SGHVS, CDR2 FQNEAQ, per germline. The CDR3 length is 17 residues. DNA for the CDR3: TGTGCCAGCAGCTTAGTTCGTTCGCGGGATCCAGCCAATACGCAGTATTTT. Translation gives CASSLVRSRDPANTQYF.

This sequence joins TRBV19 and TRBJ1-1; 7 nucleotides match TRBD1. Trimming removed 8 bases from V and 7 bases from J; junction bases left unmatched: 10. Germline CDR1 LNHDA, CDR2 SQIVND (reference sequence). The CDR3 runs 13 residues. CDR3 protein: CASRQQGVVEAFF. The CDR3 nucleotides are TGTGCCAGTCGTCAGCAGGGGGTAGTTGAAGCTTTCTTT. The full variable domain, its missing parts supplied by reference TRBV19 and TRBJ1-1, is DGGITQSPKYLFRKEGQNVTLSCEQNLNHDAMYWYRQDPGQGLRLIYYSQIVNDFQKGDIAEGYSVSREKKESFPLTVTSAQKNPTAFYLCASRQQGVVEAFFGQGTRLTVV.

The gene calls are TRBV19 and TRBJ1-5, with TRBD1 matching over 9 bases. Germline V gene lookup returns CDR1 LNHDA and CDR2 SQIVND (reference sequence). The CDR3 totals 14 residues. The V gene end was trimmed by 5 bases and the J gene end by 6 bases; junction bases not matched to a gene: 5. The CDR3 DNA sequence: TGTGCCAGTAGTGGGACAGGGCTGGGTCAGCCCCAGCATTTT. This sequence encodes CASSGTGLGQPQHF.

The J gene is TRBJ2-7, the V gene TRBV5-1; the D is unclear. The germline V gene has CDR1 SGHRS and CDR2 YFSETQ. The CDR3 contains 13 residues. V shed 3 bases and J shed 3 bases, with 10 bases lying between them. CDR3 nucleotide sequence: TGCGCCAGCAGCTCTACAGAGATCTACGAGCAGTACTTC. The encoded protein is CASSSTEIYEQYF.

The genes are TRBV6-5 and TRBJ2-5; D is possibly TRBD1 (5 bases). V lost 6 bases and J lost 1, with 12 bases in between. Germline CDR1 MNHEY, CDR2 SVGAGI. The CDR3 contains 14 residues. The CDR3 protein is CASSWSRVQETQYF. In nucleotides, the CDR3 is TGTGCCAGCAGCTGGAGCAGGGTCCAAGAGACCCAGTACTTC.

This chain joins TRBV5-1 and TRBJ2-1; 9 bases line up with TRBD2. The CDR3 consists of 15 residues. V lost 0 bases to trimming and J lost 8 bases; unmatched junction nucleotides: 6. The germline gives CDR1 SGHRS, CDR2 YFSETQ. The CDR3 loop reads CASSLAAGGPDEQFF. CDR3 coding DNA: TGCGCCAGCAGCTTGGCGGCGGGGGGGCCCGATGAGCAGTTCTTC.

CDR3 in amino acids: CASSAGQGHSPLHF. Here the CDR3 DNA reads TGTGCCAGCAGCGCGGGACAGGGCCACTCACCCCTCCACTTT. The genes are TRBV9 and TRBJ1-6; 9 bases line up with TRBD1. V dropped 3 bases and J dropped 10; count of bases not matched to a gene: 5. Germline values: CDR1 SGDLS, CDR2 YYNGEE. The CDR3 loop spans 14 amino acids.

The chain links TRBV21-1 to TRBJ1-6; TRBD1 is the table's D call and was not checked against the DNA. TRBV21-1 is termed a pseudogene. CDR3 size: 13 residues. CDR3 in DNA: TGTGCCAACCCGGACAGTGGTCATTCACCCCTCCACTTT. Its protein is CANPDSGHSPLHF.

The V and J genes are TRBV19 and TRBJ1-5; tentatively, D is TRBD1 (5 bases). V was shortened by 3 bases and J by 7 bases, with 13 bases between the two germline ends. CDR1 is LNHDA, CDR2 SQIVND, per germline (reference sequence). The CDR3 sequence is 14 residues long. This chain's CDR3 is CASSIRQHDQPQHF. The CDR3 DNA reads TGTGCCAGTAGTATCCGACAGCATGACCAGCCCCAGCATTTT.

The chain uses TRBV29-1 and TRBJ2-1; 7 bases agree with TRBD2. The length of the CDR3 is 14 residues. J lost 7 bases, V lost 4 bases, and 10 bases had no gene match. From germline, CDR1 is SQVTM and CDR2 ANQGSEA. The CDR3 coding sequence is TGCAGCGTTGCGATTCGGGGGGATCCAAATGAGCAGTTCTTC. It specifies CSVAIRGDPNEQFF.

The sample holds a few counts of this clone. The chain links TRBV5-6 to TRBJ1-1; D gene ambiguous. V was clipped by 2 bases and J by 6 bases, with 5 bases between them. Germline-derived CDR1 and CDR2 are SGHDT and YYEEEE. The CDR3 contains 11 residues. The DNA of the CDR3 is TGTGCCAGCAGCTTTTCAGCTGAAGCTTTCTTT. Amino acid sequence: CASSFSAEAFF. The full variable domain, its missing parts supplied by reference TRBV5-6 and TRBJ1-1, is DAGVTQSPTHLIKTRGQQVTLRCSPKSGHDTVSWYQQALGQGPQFIFQYYEEEERQRGNFPDRFSGHQFPNYSSELNVNALLLGDSALYLCASSFSAEAFFGQGTRLTVV.

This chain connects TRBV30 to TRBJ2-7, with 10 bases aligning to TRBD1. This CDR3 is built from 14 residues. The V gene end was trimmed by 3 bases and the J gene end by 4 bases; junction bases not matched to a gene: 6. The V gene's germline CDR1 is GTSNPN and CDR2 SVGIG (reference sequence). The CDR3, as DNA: TGTGCCTGGAGCCTCGGACAGGGGGTTTACGAGCAGTACTTC. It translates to CAWSLGQGVYEQYF.

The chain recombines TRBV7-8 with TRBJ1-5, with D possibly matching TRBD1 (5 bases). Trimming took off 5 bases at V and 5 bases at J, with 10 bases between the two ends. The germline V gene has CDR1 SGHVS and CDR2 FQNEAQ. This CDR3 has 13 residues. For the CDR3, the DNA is TGTGCCAGCAGCCGGACATTTGATCAGCCCCAGCATTTT. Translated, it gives CASSRTFDQPQHF. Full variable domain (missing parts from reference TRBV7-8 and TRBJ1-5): GAGVSQSPRYKVAKRGQDVALRCDPISGHVSLFWYQQALGQGPEFLTYFQNEAQLDKSGLPSDRFFAERPEGSVSTLKIQRTQQEDSAVYLCASSRTFDQPQHFGDGTRLSIL.

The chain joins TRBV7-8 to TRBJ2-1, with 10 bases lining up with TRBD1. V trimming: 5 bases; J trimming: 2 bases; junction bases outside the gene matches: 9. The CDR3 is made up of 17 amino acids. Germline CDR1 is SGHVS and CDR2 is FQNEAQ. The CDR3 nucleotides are TGTGCCAGCAGCCCCCACCCCGGGACAGGGGCCTACAATGAGCAGTTCTTC. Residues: CASSPHPGTGAYNEQFF. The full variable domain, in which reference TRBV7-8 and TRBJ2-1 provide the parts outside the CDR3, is GAGVSQSPRYKVAKRGQDVALRCDPISGHVSLFWYQQALGQGPEFLTYFQNEAQLDKSGLPSDRFFAERPEGSVSTLKIQRTQQEDSAVYLCASSPHPGTGAYNEQFFGPGTRLTVL.

CDR3 bases: TGCGCCAGCAGCTCACCGGCCAGGGGAGTGGCCGGGGAGCTGTTTTTT. This encodes CASSSPARGVAGELFF. The V and J genes are TRBV5-1 and TRBJ2-2; a weak D match, TRBD1 (6 bases). From germline, CDR1 is SGHRS and CDR2 YFSETQ. The V gene lost 3 bases and the J gene lost 6 bases, with 18 bases spanning the gap. CDR3 length: 16 residues.

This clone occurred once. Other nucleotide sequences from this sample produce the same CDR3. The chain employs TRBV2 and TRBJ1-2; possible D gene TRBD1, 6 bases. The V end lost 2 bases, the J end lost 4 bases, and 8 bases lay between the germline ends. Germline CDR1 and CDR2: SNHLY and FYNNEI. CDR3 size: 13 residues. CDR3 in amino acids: CASSEQGSYGYTF. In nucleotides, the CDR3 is TGTGCCAGCAGTGAACAGGGGTCCTATGGCTACACCTTC.